A single sample is the source of the 29 T cell receptor beta chains below, sequenced in a study (dated by TCRdb to 2021 to 2024). To prepare the library, the immunoSEQ multiplex PCR assay was applied. TCRdb took over this immuneACCESS table, retaining in-frame rearrangements with V and J assigned. Such tables are incomplete; in checked studies, under half of the missing clones stem from an unresolved V gene, and the remainder is unexplained. This sample is represented by some 48,000 clones; 80% to 95% of them were singletons. Together, the top ten hold around 10% of the sample. The sample comprised PBMCs. The origin of the receptors is a man aged 40-49 years with rheumatoid arthritis.

The V gene is TRBV18, the J gene TRBJ1-2; D not certain. The CDR3 is 14 residues long. Trimming removed 6 bases from V and 0 bases from J, with 11 bases in between. CDR1 KGHSH and CDR2 LQKENI come from the germline V gene. The CDR3: CASSKLSPNYGYTF. CDR3 bases: TGTGCCAGCTCGAAACTGAGTCCTAACTATGGCTACACCTTC.

The chain couples TRBV7-9 to TRBJ2-5, with TRBD2 identical over 8 bases. With V trimmed by 5 bases and J by 5 bases, 7 bases remained unmatched. Germline CDR1 and CDR2: SEHNR and FQNEAQ (reference sequence). There are 14 residues in the CDR3. The CDR3, as DNA: TGTGCCAGCAGCCCACGGGGGGGCGGGGAGACCCAGTACTTC. Amino acids: CASSPRGGGETQYF.

This CDR3 is CASGLFQATGELFF. The CDR3 bases are TGTGCTAGTGGTTTGTTCCAGGCAACCGGGGAGCTGTTTTTT. The chain is built from TRBV12-5 and TRBJ2-2; D remains unclear. V was clipped by 2 bases and J by 5 bases, with 9 bases between them. Germline V lookup: CDR1 LGHNT, CDR2 FRNRAP. The length of the CDR3 is 14 residues.

The chain couples TRBV18 to TRBJ1-5, with D possibly TRBD1 on 6 matching bases. V was shortened by 5 bases and J by 0 bases, with 8 bases between the two germline ends. Germline CDR1 is KGHSH and CDR2 is LQKENI. The CDR3 consists of 14 residues. The CDR3 region has the DNA TGTGCCAGCTCAAGGACAGATAGCAATCAGCCCCAGCATTTT. The encoded protein is CASSRTDSNQPQHF.

The chain has TRBV18 and TRBJ1-4; 8 nucleotides match TRBD1. This CDR3 spans 14 amino acids. Germline assignment: CDR1 KGHSH and CDR2 LQKENI. The trim removed 8 bases at V and 8 bases at J, leaving 10 bases unmatched. CDR3 bases: TGTGCCAGCGCCGATGGACAGGGAGGGGAAAAACTGTTTTTT. Translated, it gives CASADGQGGEKLFF.

The chain carries TRBV12-3 or TRBV12-4 and TRBJ2-5; D gene unclear. V gave up 5 bases and J gave up 7 bases, with 11 bases separating them. The CDR3 consists of 12 residues. The DNA for the CDR3 is TGTGCCAGCAGTCCACCGCCCGGGACCCAGTACTTC. Its translation is CASSPPPGTQYF.

The count of this clone is one. The chain employs TRBV28 and TRBJ1-2; 9 bases map to TRBD1. The CDR3 has 16 residues. Germline assignment: CDR1 MDHEN and CDR2 SYDVKM. Trimming removed 3 bases from V and 4 bases from J; junction bases left unmatched: 9. The CDR3: CASSFGRDRVGYGYTF. The CDR3 bases are TGTGCCAGCAGTTTTGGTCGGGACAGGGTAGGCTATGGCTACACCTTC.

The chain carries TRBV6-5 and TRBJ1-4, with no clear D. The V gene lost 5 bases and the J gene lost 8 bases, with 12 bases spanning the gap. This CDR3 is 13 amino acids long. Germline V CDR1 and CDR2: MNHEY, SVGAGI. In DNA, the CDR3 is TGTGCCAGCAGTCTCGGGCCTGGAGAAAAACTGTTTTTT. This codes for CASSLGPGEKLFF.

This chain's CDR3 is CASSSPSGSYNEQFF. For the CDR3, the DNA is TGCGCCAGCAGCTCCCCTAGCGGGAGCTACAATGAGCAGTTCTTC. This rearrangement joins TRBV5-1 to TRBJ2-1; TRBD2 aligns across 10 bases. The CDR3 contains 15 residues. V trimming: 3 bases; J trimming: 3 bases; junction bases outside the gene matches: 3. Per the germline V gene, CDR1 is SGHRS and CDR2 is YFSETQ.

The chain is built from TRBV27 and TRBJ1-5, with D unresolved. Germline V gene data show CDR1 as MNHEY and CDR2 as SMNVEV (reference sequence). CDR3 length equals 14 residues. Trimming removed 3 bases at V and 0 bases at J, with 6 bases between. In nucleotides, the CDR3 is TGTGCCAGCAGTTTCGTTTATAGCAATCAGCCCCAGCATTTT. It encodes CASSFVYSNQPQHF.

The V gene is TRBV4-3, the J gene TRBJ2-3; maybe TRBD2 (6 bases). Germline V gene lookup returns CDR1 LGHNA and CDR2 YSLEER. The CDR3 sequence is 15 residues long. V was clipped by 1 base and J by 9 bases, with 17 bases between them. The CDR3 coding sequence is TGCGCCAGCAGCCAAGGGACCGGGGCGGGACGGACGCAGTATTTT. This codes for CASSQGTGAGRTQYF.

This clone has just one count. The chain's CDR3 is CASTPVASYVDEQFF. CDR3 DNA: TGTGCCAGTACCCCGGTGGCCTCGTACGTCGATGAGCAGTTCTTC. The chain employs TRBV19 and TRBJ2-1; D gene uncertain. The V end was cut by 7 bases, the J end by 8 bases, with 21 bases between. This CDR3 has 15 amino acids. Germline V lookup: CDR1 LNHDA, CDR2 SQIVND (reference sequence).

This rearrangement joins TRBV5-1 to TRBJ2-1; D is perhaps TRBD2 (5 bases). CDR3 length equals 11 residues. Trimming stripped 4 bases from V and 9 bases from J, with 8 bases between. CDR1 and CDR2 from the germline V gene are SGHRS and YFSETQ. CDR3 in DNA: TGCGCCAGCAGCGGGAGAGGTGAGCAGTTCTTC. This sequence encodes CASSGRGEQFF.

The chain has TRBV5-4 and TRBJ2-7; TRBD1 aligns across 8 bases. The CDR3 sequence is 14 residues long. Germline lookup yields CDR1 SGHNT and CDR2 YYREEE (reference sequence). V shed 6 bases, J shed 6 bases, and the junction held 11 bases outside the gene matches. This chain's CDR3 is CASTTRQGPGEQYF. CDR3 coding DNA: TGTGCCAGCACCACGAGACAGGGGCCCGGCGAGCAGTACTTC.

CDR3 bases: TGTGCCAGCATCTTCAATCGGGTATCTAATTCACCCCTCCACTTT. Protein: CASIFNRVSNSPLHF. The V gene is TRBV2, the J gene TRBJ1-6; D unclear. In germline, CDR1 is SNHLY, CDR2 FYNNEI. The CDR3 is made up of 15 amino acids. Trimming stripped 7 bases from V and 6 bases from J, with 16 bases between.

This chain uses TRBV12-3 or TRBV12-4 with TRBJ2-4; no reliable D call. Trimming pared 7 bases from V and 5 bases from J, leaving 9 bases between. The CDR3 sequence is 12 residues long. CDR3 in DNA: TGTGCCAGCACTGCCGGGCAAAACATTCAGTACTTC. It yields the protein CASTAGQNIQYF.

The chain carries TRBV19 and TRBJ2-1; perhaps TRBD2 as D (5 bases). The germline V and J ends were trimmed by 9 bases and 7 bases, with 7 bases remaining between them. The CDR3 loop spans 10 amino acids. Germline V gene lookup returns CDR1 LNHDA and CDR2 SQIVND (reference sequence). CDR3 region: CASSGNEQFF. In nucleotides, the CDR3 is TGTGCCAGCAGCGGAAATGAGCAGTTCTTC.

V and J are TRBV19 and TRBJ1-2; a possible D gene is TRBD1 (6 bases). The CDR3 runs to 15 residues. Germline values: CDR1 LNHDA, CDR2 SQIVND (reference sequence). V lost 2 bases and J 4 bases, leaving 14 bases between the germline ends. The CDR3, as DNA: TGTGCCAGTAGTATAAGACAGGTATCCATCTATGGCTACACCTTC. Protein: CASSIRQVSIYGYTF.

The V call is TRBV2, the J call TRBJ2-3, with D possibly TRBD1 on 6 matching bases. CDR3 size: 14 residues. V was cut by 3 bases and J by 5 bases, with 12 bases left in between. Germline V gives CDR1 SNHLY, CDR2 FYNNEI. CDR3 nucleotide sequence: TGTGCCAGCAGTGATTACAGGGCCGTAGATACGCAGTATTTT. Translation: CASSDYRAVDTQYF. The full variable domain, rest sourced from reference TRBV2 and TRBJ2-3, is EPEVTQTPSHQVTQMGQEVILRCVPISNHLYFYWYRQILGQKVEFLVSFYNNEISEKSEIFDDQFSVERPDGSNFTLKIRSTKLEDSAMYFCASSDYRAVDTQYFGPGTRLTVL.

CDR3 in amino acids: CASSLDWGGDEAFF. CDR3 coding DNA: TGTGCCAGCAGCTTAGATTGGGGGGGGGATGAAGCTTTCTTT. The chain links TRBV11-2 to TRBJ1-1, with a possible D match to TRBD1 (5 bases). Germline V gene sequence: CDR1 SGHAT, CDR2 FQNNGV. With 0 bases removed from V and 7 bases from J, the gap between germline ends came to 12 bases. The CDR3 contains 14 residues.

V usage is TRBV6-5 and J usage is TRBJ1-5; D uncertain. Germline CDR1 MNHEY, CDR2 SVGAGI. The CDR3 covers 15 residues. Trimming left V 5 bases short and J 7 bases short, with 18 bases between. The CDR3 loop is CASSLPIKGSQPQHF. For the CDR3, the DNA is TGTGCCAGCAGTCTCCCCATAAAGGGAAGCCAGCCCCAGCATTTT.

This clone is a singleton in its sample. The rearrangement uses TRBV24-1 and TRBJ2-3; D gene unclear. CDR1 and CDR2 (germline): KGHDR, SFDVKD. Trimming took off 0 bases at V and 0 bases at J, with 0 bases between the two ends. The CDR3 runs to 13 residues. The CDR3 coding sequence is TGTGCCACCAGTGATTTGAGCACAGATACGCAGTATTTT. This encodes CATSDLSTDTQYF.

The chain joins TRBV7-2 to TRBJ1-1, with a possible D match to TRBD1 (6 bases). The CDR3 length is 16 residues. V shed 5 bases and J shed 6 bases, with 22 bases lying between them. In germline, CDR1 is SGHTA, CDR2 FQGNSA. CDR3 residues: CASSHGFRGGPSEAFF. For the CDR3, the DNA is TGTGCCAGCAGCCACGGGTTCAGGGGCGGCCCTTCTGAAGCTTTCTTT.

This chain links TRBV6-2 or TRBV6-3 with TRBJ2-3, with TRBD2 identical over 10 bases. Germline lookup yields CDR1 MNHEY and CDR2 SVGEGT. J gave up 3 bases and V 2 bases, and 5 bases lay outside the gene matches. The CDR3 is 16 residues long. The CDR3 DNA sequence: TGTGCCAGCAGTTACGGTCTAGCGGGAGTTACAGATACGCAGTATTTT. Protein: CASSYGLAGVTDTQYF.

V and J are TRBV10-3 and TRBJ1-2, with TRBD1 identical over 10 bases. The J segment lost 8 bases and the V segment lost 7 bases, leaving 7 bases of the junction unmatched. CDR1 ENHRY and CDR2 SYGVKD come from the germline V gene. This CDR3 spans 13 amino acids. The CDR3, as DNA: TGTGCCATCACGGGACAGGGGAGTAGGGGCTACACCTTC. It yields the protein CAITGQGSRGYTF.

This chain joins TRBV24-1 and TRBJ1-2, with D unclear. V was cut by 1 base and J by 7 bases, with 3 bases left in between. The germline V gene has CDR1 KGHDR and CDR2 SFDVKD. The CDR3 runs 11 residues. DNA for the CDR3: TGTGCCACCAGTGATTTCGTTGGCTACACCTTC. Translated, it gives CATSDFVGYTF.

This chain joins TRBV6-5 and TRBJ2-7; D might be TRBD2 (6 bases). V was shortened by 5 bases and J by 3 bases, with 14 bases between the two germline ends. Per the germline V gene, CDR1 is MNHEY and CDR2 is SVGAGI. The CDR3 is 14 amino acids. The CDR3 loop is CASSQLAGGYEQYF. The CDR3 nucleotides are TGTGCCAGCAGTCAACTAGCCGGCGGCTACGAGCAGTACTTC.

This sequence joins TRBV4-3 and TRBJ2-7; D is uncertain. This CDR3 has 13 residues. Germline CDR1 is LGHNA and CDR2 is YSLEER. The V end lost 0 bases, the J end lost 4 bases, and 7 bases lay between the germline ends. The CDR3 nucleotides read TGCGCCAGCAGCCAAGAGTGGGGATACGAGCAGTACTTC. It yields the protein CASSQEWGYEQYF.

The rearrangement uses TRBV7-8 and TRBJ2-2; D uncertain. The CDR3 is 14 residues long. Deletions cut 5 bases from V and 4 bases from J, with 11 bases between. Germline V gene sequence: CDR1 SGHVS, CDR2 FQNEAQ. CDR3 sequence: CASSLSRVTGELFF. CDR3 DNA: TGTGCCAGCAGCCTCTCTCGGGTCACCGGGGAGCTGTTTTTT. Full variable domain (remainder filled in from reference TRBV7-8 and TRBJ2-2): GAGVSQSPRYKVAKRGQDVALRCDPISGHVSLFWYQQALGQGPEFLTYFQNEAQLDKSGLPSDRFFAERPEGSVSTLKIQRTQQEDSAVYLCASSLSRVTGELFFGEGSRLTVL.